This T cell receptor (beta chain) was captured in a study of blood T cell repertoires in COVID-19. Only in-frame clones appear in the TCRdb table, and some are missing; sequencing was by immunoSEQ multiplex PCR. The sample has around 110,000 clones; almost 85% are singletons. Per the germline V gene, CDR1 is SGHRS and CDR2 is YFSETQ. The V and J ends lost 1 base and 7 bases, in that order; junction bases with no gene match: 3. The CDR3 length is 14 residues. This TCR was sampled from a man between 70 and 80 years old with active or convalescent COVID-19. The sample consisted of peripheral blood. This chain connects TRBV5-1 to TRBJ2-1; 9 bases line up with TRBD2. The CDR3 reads CASSLSGGSNEQFF. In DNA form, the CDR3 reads TGCGCCAGCAGCTTGAGCGGGGGGTCGAATGAGCAGTTCTTC.